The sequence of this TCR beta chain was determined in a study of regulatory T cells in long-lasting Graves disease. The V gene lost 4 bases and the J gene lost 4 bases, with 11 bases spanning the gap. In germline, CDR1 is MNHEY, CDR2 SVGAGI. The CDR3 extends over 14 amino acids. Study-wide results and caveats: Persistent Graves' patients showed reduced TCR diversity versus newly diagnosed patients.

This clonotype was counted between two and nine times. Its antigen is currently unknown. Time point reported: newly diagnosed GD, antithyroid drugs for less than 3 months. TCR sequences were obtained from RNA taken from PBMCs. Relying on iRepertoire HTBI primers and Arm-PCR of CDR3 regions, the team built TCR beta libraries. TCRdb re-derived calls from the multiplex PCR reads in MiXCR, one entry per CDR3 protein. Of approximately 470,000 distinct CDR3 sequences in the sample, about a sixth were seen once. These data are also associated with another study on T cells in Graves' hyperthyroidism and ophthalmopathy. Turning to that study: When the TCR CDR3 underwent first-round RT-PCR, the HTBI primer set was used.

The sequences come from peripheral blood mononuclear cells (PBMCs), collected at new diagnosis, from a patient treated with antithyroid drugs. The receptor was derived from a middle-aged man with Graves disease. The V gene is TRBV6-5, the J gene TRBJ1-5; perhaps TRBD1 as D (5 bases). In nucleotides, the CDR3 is TGTGCCAGCAGTTCCTACGGGGGGAATCAGCCCCAGCATTTT. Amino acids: CASSSYGGNQPQHF.